These 16 T cell receptor beta chains originate from one sample sequenced in a study of cytomegalovirus exposure and HLA in healthy donors. It was with 60 Vbeta and 13 Jbeta primers that the PCR ran. Repertoires were generated with immunoSEQ multiplex PCR, while TCRdb's copy carries only in-frame clones and drops some. The sample has about 120,000 clones, about three quarters seen once. Sequenced input: PBMCs. Source of these receptors: a man between 60 and 75 years old in good health and CMV-seropositive.

A remark on this clone: A read error may account for a junction end that differs from germline. J is TRBJ2-7 and V is TRBV30, with TRBD2 identical over 7 bases. CDR1 is GTSNPN and CDR2 is SVGIG in the germline V gene (reference sequence). This CDR3 comprises 11 residues. This CDR3 is CAWRLGGRQRF. The CDR3 bases are TGTGCCTGGAGGCTCGGGGGGAGACAACGATTC. Full variable domain (remainder filled in from reference TRBV30 and TRBJ2-7): SQTIHQWPATLVQPVGSPLSLECTVEGTSNPNLYWYRQAAGRGLQLLFYSVGIGQISSEVPQNLSASRPQDRQFILSSKKLLLSDSGFYLCAWRLGGRQRFGPGTRLTVT.

This clone turned up a few times. The chain combines TRBV19 with TRBJ1-3; 9 positions match TRBD1. Germline V lookup: CDR1 LNHDA, CDR2 SQIVND (reference sequence). With 5 bases clipped from V and 0 bases from J, the junction kept 11 bases outside the gene matches. The CDR3 contains 18 residues. For the CDR3, the DNA is TGTGCCAGTAGTCCCTACGGGGGACAGGGTCTCTCTGGAAACACCATATATTTT. It specifies CASSPYGGQGLSGNTIYF.

The chain links TRBV6-1 to TRBJ2-2, with 7 bases lining up with TRBD2. CDR3 length: 14 residues. Germline CDR1 and CDR2: MNHNS and SASEGT. V dropped 8 bases and J dropped 3; count of bases not matched to a gene: 6. CDR3 amino acids: CASLRGGDTGELFF. CDR3 nucleotides: TGTGCCAGCCTCCGGGGAGGGGACACCGGGGAGCTGTTTTTT.

This clone was seen just once. The chain combines TRBV19 with TRBJ1-1, with a possible D match to TRBD1 (6 bases). V lost 5 bases to trimming and J lost 1 base, with 14 bases between them. This CDR3 is 15 amino acids long. Germline V CDR1 and CDR2: LNHDA, SQIVND (reference sequence). The CDR3, as DNA: TGTGCCAGTAGTCCTACAGGACAGCCGAACACTGAAGCTTTCTTT. Translated, it gives CASSPTGQPNTEAFF.

The V gene is TRBV13, the J gene TRBJ1-1; D uncertain. Germline assignment: CDR1 PRHDT and CDR2 FYEKMQ (reference sequence). Trimming left V 7 bases short and J 1 base short, with 7 bases between. The CDR3 runs 12 residues. DNA for the CDR3: TGTGCCAGCACTTCGTGGAACACTGAAGCTTTCTTT. Its translation: CASTSWNTEAFF.

This clone has a handful of counts. The chain joins TRBV5-1 to TRBJ1-3; D is ambiguous. Trimming pared 0 bases from V and 0 bases from J, leaving 10 bases between. The CDR3 runs 16 residues. The germline V gene has CDR1 SGHRS and CDR2 YFSETQ. CDR3 amino acids: CASSLEQTSSGNTIYF. In DNA form, the CDR3 reads TGCGCCAGCAGCTTGGAACAGACCAGCTCTGGAAACACCATATATTTT.

J is TRBJ2-1 and V is TRBV19, with D maybe TRBD2 (6 bases). V lost 10 bases and J lost 4, with 20 bases in between. The CDR3 sequence is 15 residues long. CDR1 is LNHDA and CDR2 is SQIVND in the germline V gene (reference sequence). The CDR3, as DNA: TGTGCCACCGACGCAGGATCTGGACTATACAATGAGCAGTTCTTC. Its protein product is CATDAGSGLYNEQFF.

Regarding this clone: A junction boundary mismatches the germline segment, possibly from a read error. The chain combines TRBV2 with TRBJ2-5, with D tentatively TRBD2 (5 bases). Germline V gene lookup returns CDR1 SNHLY and CDR2 FYNNEI. The CDR3 totals 12 residues. The CDR3 here is CASKREGEAQYF. The CDR3 nucleotides are TGTGCCAGCAAGCGTGAGGGAGAGGCCCAGTACTTC.

V gene TRBV7-9 combines with J gene TRBJ2-5; D possibly corresponds to TRBD2 (5 bases). The DNA matches TRBJ2-7 better at its end, which makes the J call doubtful. The CDR3 is made up of 15 amino acids. CDR1 SEHNR and CDR2 FQNEAQ come from the germline V gene (reference sequence). In nucleotides, the CDR3 is TGTGCCAGCAGCTTACCAGGCGCGGGTTCCTACGAGCAGTACTTC. Translating it yields CASSLPGAGSYEQYF.

The chain combines TRBV5-1 with TRBJ1-1; the D gene is possibly TRBD1 (6 bases). CDR3 size: 14 residues. The germline CDR1 and CDR2 sequences are SGHRS and YFSETQ. The V end lost 6 bases, the J end lost 1 base, and 13 bases lay between the germline ends. The CDR3 protein is CASTLGAGNTEAFF. CDR3 in DNA: TGCGCCAGCACCCTGGGGGCCGGGAACACTGAAGCTTTCTTT. Variable domain in full (rest from reference TRBV5-1 and TRBJ1-1): KAGVTQTPRYLIKTRGQQVTLSCSPISGHRSVSWYQQTPGQGLQFLFEYFSETQRNKGNFPGRFSGRQFSNSRSEMNVSTLELGDSALYLCASTLGAGNTEAFFGQGTRLTVV.

The chain uses TRBV6-6 and TRBJ2-3; possible D gene TRBD2, 7 bases. CDR1 MNHNY and CDR2 SVGAGI come from the germline V gene (reference sequence). CDR3 size: 15 residues. V was cut by 2 bases and J by 3 bases, with 12 bases left in between. The CDR3 DNA reads TGTGCCAGCAGTTACGGGGGGGCAAAAACAGATACGCAGTATTTT. It specifies CASSYGGAKTDTQYF.

The genes are TRBV27 and TRBJ2-2, with 9 nucleotides matching TRBD1. Per the germline V gene, CDR1 is MNHEY and CDR2 is SMNVEV (reference sequence). V trimming: 6 bases; J trimming: 3 bases; junction bases outside the gene matches: 8. The CDR3 runs 16 residues. CDR3 sequence: CASSETGTGYTGELFF. CDR3 coding DNA: TGTGCCAGCAGCGAAACCGGGACAGGGTACACCGGGGAGCTGTTTTTT.

The J gene is TRBJ1-4, the V gene TRBV5-1; possibly TRBD1 for D (5 bases). Germline lookup yields CDR1 SGHRS and CDR2 YFSETQ. This CDR3 is 15 amino acids long. The V gene lost 4 bases and the J gene lost 7 bases, with 17 bases spanning the gap. The CDR3 sequence is CASSPSQGNGEKLFF. CDR3 nucleotides: TGCGCCAGCAGCCCGTCTCAGGGAAACGGTGAAAAACTGTTTTTT.

V is TRBV30 and J is TRBJ1-5, with a possible D match to TRBD1 (5 bases). Germline V gene sequence: CDR1 GTSNPN, CDR2 SVGIG (reference sequence). V shed 0 bases and J shed 6 bases, with 9 bases lying between them. The CDR3 length is 13 residues. The CDR3: CAWSVQESQPQHF. CDR3 nucleotides: TGTGCCTGGAGTGTACAGGAGAGTCAGCCCCAGCATTTT.

V is TRBV7-9 and J is TRBJ2-5; D gene unclear. The J call may not be correct, given that the DNA end is closer to TRBJ2-7. This CDR3 region has 13 residues. Germline CDR1 is SEHNR and CDR2 is FQNEAQ (reference sequence). The CDR3 bases are TGTGCCAGCAGCTTTAATTTGGGCCACGAGCAGTACTTC. It is translated as CASSFNLGHEQYF.

The table lists this clone with a few counts. The chain links TRBV30 to TRBJ2-2; D is perhaps TRBD2 (5 bases). CDR3 length: 15 amino acids. CDR1 and CDR2 (germline): GTSNPN, SVGIG (reference sequence). Trimming stripped 0 bases from V and 4 bases from J, with 12 bases between. This CDR3 is CAWSVRGSSTGELFF. The DNA of the CDR3 is TGTGCCTGGAGTGTACGAGGGAGCTCCACCGGGGAGCTGTTTTTT.